One and the same sample provided the 32 T cell receptor beta chains below, sequenced in a study of blood T cell repertoires in COVID-19. Libraries were prepared by immunoSEQ multiplex PCR; TCRdb keeps only in-frame clonotypes and omits some of them. Altogether about 190,000 clones are present, roughly 91% being singletons, with the ten largest covering about 4.4%. The specimen was peripheral blood. All receptors come from a human donor in a cohort sampled during active COVID-19.

V and J are TRBV2 and TRBJ1-1; unclear D gene. With 4 bases removed from V and 6 bases from J, the gap between germline ends came to 6 bases. This CDR3 has 11 amino acids. The V gene's germline CDR1 is SNHLY and CDR2 FYNNEI. CDR3 protein: CASSVLAEAFF. The CDR3 DNA is TGTGCCAGCAGTGTACTAGCTGAAGCTTTCTTT.

The gene calls are TRBV27 and TRBJ2-7; maybe TRBD2 (6 bases). Germline loops: CDR1 MNHEY, CDR2 SMNVEV (reference sequence). The ends were cut back, 2 bases at V and 5 bases at J, with 16 bases in the middle. There are 15 residues in the CDR3. The CDR3 here is CASSLRRRDPNEQYF. CDR3 in DNA: TGTGCCAGCAGTTTAAGGAGGCGGGACCCTAACGAGCAGTACTTC.

The chain joins TRBV5-1 to TRBJ2-5, with 13 bases that match TRBD2. The CDR3 is 17 residues long. The germline CDR1 and CDR2 sequences are SGHRS and YFSETQ. The V and J ends lost 5 bases and 4 bases, in that order; junction bases with no gene match: 11. This CDR3 is CASSQALAGGRGETQYF. CDR3 sequence (DNA): TGCGCCAGCAGTCAGGCACTAGCGGGGGGGCGCGGAGAGACCCAGTACTTC.

The chain links TRBV9 to TRBJ2-7, with D maybe TRBD2 (6 bases). V shed 0 bases and J shed 7 bases, with 11 bases lying between them. The CDR3 contains 13 residues. CDR1 is SGDLS and CDR2 is YYNGEE in the germline V gene. The CDR3 DNA is TGTGCCAGCAGCGTAGTATTCGGGGGAGAGCAGTACTTC. Translating it yields CASSVVFGGEQYF.

The chain recombines TRBV19 with TRBJ2-6; D call uncertain. The V and J ends lost 6 bases and 0 bases respectively, with 12 bases between them. CDR1 and CDR2 from the germline V gene are LNHDA and SQIVND (reference sequence). The CDR3 is made up of 16 amino acids. The chain's CDR3 is CASSLYGSSGANVLTF. For the CDR3, the DNA is TGTGCCAGTAGCCTTTACGGTAGCTCTGGGGCCAACGTCCTGACTTTC.

The CDR3 bases are TGTGCCAGCATTGACAGGAAAAGCTATGGCTACACCTTC. It yields the protein CASIDRKSYGYTF. This chain joins TRBV28 and TRBJ1-2; weak D call: TRBD1 (6 bases). V was shortened by 7 bases and J by 4 bases, with 13 bases between the two germline ends. This CDR3 spans 13 amino acids. Germline CDR1 is MDHEN and CDR2 is SYDVKM.

V gene TRBV9 combines with J gene TRBJ2-1; a weak D match, TRBD2 (6 bases). CDR3 length: 16 residues. Germline loops: CDR1 SGDLS, CDR2 YYNGEE. The V gene lost 4 bases and the J gene lost 5 bases, with 19 bases spanning the gap. CDR3 nucleotides: TGTGCCAGCAGCTCCTTGGGGGGTATCGGCGACAATGAGCAGTTCTTC. Protein sequence: CASSSLGGIGDNEQFF.

This clone has a single count. Here the CDR3 reads CASSPSAGANTEAFF. The CDR3, as DNA: TGTGCCAGCAGCCCTAGTGCAGGGGCGAACACTGAAGCTTTCTTT. This chain uses TRBV11-3 with TRBJ1-1, with D possibly being TRBD1 (6 bases). Trimming removed 5 bases from V and 1 base from J, with 14 bases in between. The CDR3 is made up of 15 amino acids. Germline loops: CDR1 SGHNT, CDR2 YENEEA.

The V gene is TRBV7-2, the J gene TRBJ1-3; D gene unclear. The CDR3 spans 15 residues. Looked up from germline, CDR1 is SGHTA and CDR2 is FQGNSA. Trimming removed 5 bases at V and 2 bases at J, with 13 bases between. The CDR3 here is CASSPPGGPGNTIYF. As DNA, the CDR3 is TGTGCCAGCAGCCCGCCGGGAGGCCCTGGAAACACCATATATTTT.

The V call is TRBV4-1, the J call TRBJ2-3; 7 bases line up with TRBD2. The CDR3 has 16 residues. Germline lookup yields CDR1 MGHRA and CDR2 YSYEKL. V shed 0 bases and J 2 bases; nucleotides not matched to a gene: 5. The CDR3 spells CASSQDPGRLTDTQYF. For the CDR3, the DNA is TGCGCCAGCAGCCAAGATCCCGGGAGGCTCACAGATACGCAGTATTTT.

This clone was observed a few times. This chain connects TRBV7-2 to TRBJ1-2; no reliable D call. CDR3 length equals 12 residues. The germline V and J ends were trimmed by 4 bases and 8 bases, with 11 bases remaining between them. Germline V gives CDR1 SGHTA, CDR2 FQGNSA. CDR3 sequence: CASSSRLVGYTF. Written as DNA, the CDR3 is TGTGCCAGCAGCTCCCGTTTAGTCGGCTACACCTTC.

The CDR3 loop is CASSIGLGETQYF. The CDR3 DNA reads TGTGCCAGTAGTATCGGACTGGGGGAGACCCAGTACTTC. The chain couples TRBV19 to TRBJ2-5; D perhaps matches TRBD2 (5 bases). Between the trimmed V and J ends, which lost 3 bases and 5 bases, there was a span of 10 bases. CDR3 length: 13 residues. The V gene's germline CDR1 is LNHDA and CDR2 SQIVND (reference sequence).

The rearrangement joins TRBV6-1 to TRBJ2-5; no definite D call. Trimming stripped 1 base from V and 0 bases from J, with 3 bases between. Germline CDR1 is MNHNS and CDR2 is SASEGT. This CDR3 contains 13 residues. In nucleotides, the CDR3 is TGTGCCAGCAGTGAAGTCTACCAAGAGACCCAGTACTTC. Its translation: CASSEVYQETQYF.

The chain employs TRBV7-2 and TRBJ2-7; D is perhaps TRBD2 (6 bases). The CDR3 runs 14 residues. Germline CDR1 SGHTA, CDR2 FQGNSA. Trimming left V 1 base short and J 3 bases short, with 10 bases between. The CDR3 protein is CASSLVLGGYEQYF. In DNA, the CDR3 is TGTGCCAGCAGCTTAGTGCTGGGGGGCTACGAGCAGTACTTC. The variable domain in full, with the rest retrieved from reference TRBV7-2 and TRBJ2-7, is GAGVSQSPSNKVTEKGKDVELRCDPISGHTALYWYRQSLGQGLEFLIYFQGNSAPDKSGLPSDRFSAERTGGSVSTLTIQRTQQEDSAVYLCASSLVLGGYEQYFGPGTRLTVT.

The chain uses TRBV6-1 and TRBJ1-1; the D gene is possibly TRBD1 (6 bases). CDR1 and CDR2 from the germline V gene are MNHNS and SASEGT. Trimming pared 3 bases from V and 6 bases from J, leaving 11 bases between. This CDR3 is 13 amino acids long. The CDR3 protein is CASSDVDSAEAFF. In DNA, the CDR3 is TGTGCCAGCAGTGATGTGGACAGCGCTGAAGCTTTCTTT.

The V call is TRBV20-1, the J call TRBJ2-5; the match to TRBD2 covers 10 bases. Germline V lookup: CDR1 DFQATT, CDR2 SNEGSKA (reference sequence). This CDR3 region has 15 residues. J gave up 2 bases and V 3 bases, and 6 bases lay outside the gene matches. The CDR3 DNA reads TGCAGTGCTAGTGGGCTAGCGGGGGCACAAGAGACCCAGTACTTC. Protein product: CSASGLAGAQETQYF.

The chain recombines TRBV7-2 with TRBJ2-5; 9 positions match TRBD1. The CDR3 loop spans 17 amino acids. With V trimmed by 5 bases and J by 0 bases, 10 bases remained unmatched. The germline V gene encodes CDR1 SGHTA and CDR2 FQGNSA. The CDR3 protein is CASSAGQGDWYQETQYF. In DNA form, the CDR3 reads TGTGCCAGCAGCGCGGGACAGGGAGATTGGTACCAAGAGACCCAGTACTTC.

The chain uses TRBV28 and TRBJ2-3; 7 bases fit TRBD2. The germline V gene has CDR1 MDHEN and CDR2 SYDVKM. Losses at the gene ends were 8 bases for V and 1 base for J; bases not matched to a gene: 9. The CDR3 sequence is 15 residues long. Written as DNA, the CDR3 is TGTGCCAGCGGCTCAGGGACTACACGCACAGATACGCAGTATTTT. Encoded protein: CASGSGTTRTDTQYF.

The table lists this clone with a count of one. This CDR3 reads CASSRRGQTQAFF. As DNA, the CDR3 is TGCGCCAGCAGCCGAAGAGGACAGACCCAAGCTTTCTTT. This chain links TRBV4-3 with TRBJ1-1, with D perhaps matching TRBD1 (6 bases). Germline CDR1 is LGHNA and CDR2 is YSLEER. The V end was cut by 4 bases, the J end by 9 bases, with 15 bases between. The length of the CDR3 is 13 residues.

The chain couples TRBV5-1 to TRBJ2-1; tentatively, D is TRBD1 (5 bases). The germline V and J ends were trimmed by 4 bases and 7 bases, with 9 bases remaining between them. This CDR3 has 12 residues. CDR1 and CDR2 from the germline V gene are SGHRS and YFSETQ. The CDR3 here is CASSDSGNEQFF. In DNA form, the CDR3 reads TGCGCCAGCAGCGATTCAGGGAATGAGCAGTTCTTC.

The chain recombines TRBV5-4 with TRBJ1-2; D uncertain. The V gene's germline CDR1 is SGHNT and CDR2 YYREEE (reference sequence). The CDR3 covers 17 residues. The V and J ends lost 0 bases and 4 bases respectively, with 19 bases between them. CDR3 loop: CASSLAGRENRVYGYTF. The CDR3, as DNA: TGTGCCAGCAGCTTGGCCGGTAGGGAGAATCGTGTCTATGGCTACACCTTC.

This chain uses TRBV19 with TRBJ1-2; 10 bases match TRBD1. CDR3 length equals 17 residues. With 3 bases clipped from V and 3 bases from J, the junction kept 10 bases outside the gene matches. Germline V gene lookup returns CDR1 LNHDA and CDR2 SQIVND (reference sequence). Here the CDR3 reads CASSIGTGAPKDYGYTF. The CDR3 DNA reads as TGTGCCAGTAGTATTGGGACAGGGGCCCCAAAGGACTATGGCTACACCTTC.

The rearrangement links TRBV5-6 to TRBJ2-7; TRBD2 agrees at 8 bases. With V trimmed by 4 bases and J by 2 bases, 8 bases remained unmatched. The CDR3 length is 15 residues. Germline-derived CDR1 and CDR2 are SGHDT and YYEEEE. The CDR3 here is CASSTGLAEAYEQYF. For the CDR3, the DNA is TGTGCCAGCAGCACCGGACTAGCAGAGGCCTACGAGCAGTACTTC.

As concerns this clone: The sample contains more than one DNA sequence encoding this CDR3. This rearrangement joins TRBV7-2 to TRBJ1-3; D remains unclear. V was shortened by 1 base and J by 1 base, with 5 bases between the two germline ends. Per the germline V gene, CDR1 is SGHTA and CDR2 is FQGNSA. This CDR3 has 14 amino acids. The CDR3 sequence is CASSLGGSGNTIYF. As DNA, the CDR3 is TGTGCCAGCAGCTTAGGAGGGTCTGGAAACACCATATATTTT.

CDR3 in amino acids: CASSRGQDNSPLHF. In DNA form, the CDR3 reads TGTGCCAGCAGCCGAGGACAAGATAATTCACCCCTCCACTTT. The rearrangement joins TRBV3-1 (or the pseudogene TRBV3-2) to TRBJ1-6, with TRBD1 as a possible D gene (5 bases). CDR1 is LGHDT, CDR2 YNNKEL, per germline (reference sequence). The V and J ends lost 4 bases and 5 bases respectively, with 9 bases between them. The CDR3 is 14 residues long.

The rearrangement joins TRBV9 to TRBJ2-3, with a weak D call TRBD2 (5 bases). Trimming took 1 base from V and 5 from J, leaving 11 bases between them. Germline loops: CDR1 SGDLS, CDR2 YYNGEE. The CDR3 is made up of 14 amino acids. The CDR3, as DNA: TGTGCCAGCAGCGTAATCGGGGAGCAAGATACGCAGTATTTT. It encodes CASSVIGEQDTQYF.

The chain recombines TRBV9 with TRBJ2-5; 7 nucleotides line up with TRBD2. CDR1 SGDLS and CDR2 YYNGEE come from the germline V gene. The CDR3 extends over 14 amino acids. The ends lost 1 base at V and 5 bases at J; junction bases unmatched: 5. The CDR3 DNA reads TGTGCCAGCAGCGTAAGCCAGGGAGGGGAGACCCAGTACTTC. Translation: CASSVSQGGETQYF.

The chain combines TRBV6-1 with TRBJ1-6; the match to TRBD1 covers 8 bases. Germline V gene sequence: CDR1 MNHNS, CDR2 SASEGT. The CDR3 loop spans 18 amino acids. V lost 1 base, J lost 7 bases, and 12 bases stayed unmatched. This CDR3 is CASSEGRDRPDLNSPLHF. The CDR3 DNA sequence: TGTGCCAGCAGTGAAGGTAGGGACAGGCCGGACCTGAATTCACCCCTCCACTTT.

The genes are TRBV24-1 and TRBJ2-7; a possible D gene is TRBD2 (5 bases). CDR1 and CDR2 from the germline V gene are KGHDR and SFDVKD. The V gene lost 9 bases and the J gene lost 7 bases, with 15 bases spanning the gap. The CDR3 runs to 12 residues. The CDR3 reads CATSLTGSEQYF. DNA for the CDR3: TGTGCCACCTCGTTAACGGGGTCGGAGCAGTACTTC.

The rearrangement uses TRBV9 and TRBJ2-2; 8 bases line up with TRBD1. This CDR3 is built from 15 residues. With 3 bases clipped from V and 5 bases from J, the junction kept 6 bases outside the gene matches. Germline CDR1 SGDLS, CDR2 YYNGEE. The CDR3 DNA sequence: TGTGCCAGCAGCGCCAGACAGGGGTGGACCGGGGAGCTGTTTTTT. Amino acid sequence: CASSARQGWTGELFF.

This clone has just a few counts. V is TRBV5-6 and J is TRBJ1-6, with a tentative D call TRBD1 (6 bases). This CDR3 is 15 amino acids long. The V end lost 5 bases, the J end lost 9 bases, and 18 bases lay between the germline ends. In germline, CDR1 is SGHDT, CDR2 YYEEEE. This CDR3 reads CASSPRQAMSSPLHF. As DNA, the CDR3 is TGTGCCAGCAGTCCTAGACAGGCGATGAGTTCACCCCTCCACTTT.

CDR3 sequence reads: CASRRGEGPQSPLHF. As DNA, the CDR3 is TGCGCCAGCAGGCGGGGGGAGGGCCCACAGTCACCCCTCCACTTT. V and J are TRBV23-1 and TRBJ1-6; possible D gene TRBD1, 5 bases. TRBV23-1 is an ORF, with its function uncertain. The V gene lost 6 bases and the J gene lost 10 bases, with 19 bases spanning the gap. CDR3 length: 15 residues.